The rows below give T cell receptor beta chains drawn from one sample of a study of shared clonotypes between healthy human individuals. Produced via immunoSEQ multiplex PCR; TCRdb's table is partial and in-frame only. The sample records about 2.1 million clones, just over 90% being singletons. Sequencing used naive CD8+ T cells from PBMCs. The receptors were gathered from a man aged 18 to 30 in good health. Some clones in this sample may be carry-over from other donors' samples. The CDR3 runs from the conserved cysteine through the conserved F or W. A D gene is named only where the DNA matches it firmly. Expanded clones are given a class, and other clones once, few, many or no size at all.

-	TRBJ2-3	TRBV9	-	CASSVRDGFTDTQYF	TGTGCCAGCAGCGTCCGGGACGGATTCACAGATACGCAGTATTTT
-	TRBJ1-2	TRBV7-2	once	CASSQRDSPGGYTF	TGTGCCAGCAGTCAGAGGGACTCCCCAGGTGGCTACACCTTC
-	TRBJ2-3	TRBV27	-	CASSINREGTDTQYF	TGTGCCAGCAGTATAAACAGGGAAGGCACAGATACGCAGTATTTT
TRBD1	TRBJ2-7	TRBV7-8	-	CASSTTRDRGLYEQYF	TGTGCCAGCAGCACCACCAGGGACAGGGGTTTGTACGAGCAGTACTTC
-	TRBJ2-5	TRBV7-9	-	CASSDRDPEETQYF	TGTGCCAGCAGCGACCGGGACCCTGAAGAGACCCAGTACTTC
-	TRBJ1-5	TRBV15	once	CATSRDMAANQPQHF	TGTGCCACCAGCAGAGATATGGCAGCGAATCAGCCCCAGCATTTT
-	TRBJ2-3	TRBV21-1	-	CASENTGVGDTQYF	TGTGCCAGTGAAAATACAGGGGTAGGGGATACGCAGTATTTT
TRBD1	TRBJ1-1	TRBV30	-	CAWSVGGVIEAFF	TGTGCCTGGAGTGTAGGGGGCGTGATTGAAGCTTTCTTT
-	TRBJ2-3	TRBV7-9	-	CASSPPGYTDTQYF	TGTGCCAGCAGCCCCCCGGGGTACACAGATACGCAGTATTTT
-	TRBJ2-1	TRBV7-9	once	CASSLGGFAVHNEQFF	TGTGCCAGCAGCTTAGGAGGATTCGCGGTCCACAATGAGCAGTTCTTC
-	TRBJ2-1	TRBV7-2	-	CASRSTVNEQFF	TGTGCCAGCCGGAGTACAGTCAATGAGCAGTTCTTC
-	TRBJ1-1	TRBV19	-	CASSPILNTEAFF	TGTGCCAGTAGTCCCATATTGAACACTGAAGCTTTCTTT
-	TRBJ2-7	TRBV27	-	CASSLRGSLYEQYF	TGTGCCAGCAGTTTACGAGGGAGTCTCTACGAGCAGTACTTC
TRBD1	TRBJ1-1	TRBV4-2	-	CASSQDNDRGPDPEAFF	TGTGCCAGCAGCCAAGATAACGACAGGGGGCCAGACCCCGAAGCTTTCTTT
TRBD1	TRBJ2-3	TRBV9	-	CASSPSGAGGTDTQYF	TGTGCCAGCAGCCCCTCCGGGGCAGGGGGAACAGATACGCAGTATTTT
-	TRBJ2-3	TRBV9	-	CASSVRGATDTQYF	TGTGCCAGCAGCGTACGGGGGGCCACAGATACGCAGTATTTT
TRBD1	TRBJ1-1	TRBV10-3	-	CAISAETGALEAFF	TGTGCCATCAGTGCGGAGACAGGGGCGCTTGAAGCTTTCTTT
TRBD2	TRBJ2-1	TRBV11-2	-	CASSLAIRLAYNEQFF	TGTGCCAGCAGCTTAGCCATAAGACTAGCGTACAATGAGCAGTTCTTC
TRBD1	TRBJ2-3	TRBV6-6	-	CASSSHEGASTDTQYF	TGTGCCAGCAGTTCCCACGAGGGGGCTAGCACAGATACGCAGTATTTT
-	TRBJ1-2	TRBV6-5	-	CASSYSTSENGYTF	TGTGCCAGCAGTTACTCGACGTCCGAGAATGGCTACACCTTC
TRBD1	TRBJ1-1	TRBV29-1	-	CSVERTGGAFF	TGCAGCGTTGAAAGGACAGGGGGGGCTTTCTTT
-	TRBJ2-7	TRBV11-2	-	CASSQIGDEQYF	TGTGCCAGCAGTCAGATAGGCGACGAGCAGTACTTC
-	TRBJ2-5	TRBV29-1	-	CSVDYTVDETQYF	TGCAGCGTTGACTACACGGTAGACGAGACCCAGTACTTC
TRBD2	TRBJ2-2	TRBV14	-	CASSPKREGQHGELFF	TGTGCCAGCAGCCCAAAGCGGGAGGGCCAACACGGGGAGCTGTTTTTT
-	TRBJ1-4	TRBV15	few	CATSREQNREKLFF	TGTGCCACCAGCAGAGAACAGAATCGGGAAAAACTGTTTTTT
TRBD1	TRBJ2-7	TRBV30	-	CAWSGGTGGTYEQYF	TGTGCCTGGAGCGGCGGGACAGGGGGAACCTACGAGCAGTACTTC
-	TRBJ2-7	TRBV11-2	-	CASSLGSVYEQYF	TGTGCCAGCAGCTTAGGTTCCGTGTACGAGCAGTACTTC
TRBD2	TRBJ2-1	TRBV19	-	CASSMGLAKNEQFF	TGTGCCAGTAGTATGGGACTAGCTAAAAATGAGCAGTTCTTC
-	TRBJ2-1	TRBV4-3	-	CASSQESESSYNEQFF	TGCGCCAGCAGCCAAGAGAGCGAGAGCTCCTACAATGAGCAGTTCTTC